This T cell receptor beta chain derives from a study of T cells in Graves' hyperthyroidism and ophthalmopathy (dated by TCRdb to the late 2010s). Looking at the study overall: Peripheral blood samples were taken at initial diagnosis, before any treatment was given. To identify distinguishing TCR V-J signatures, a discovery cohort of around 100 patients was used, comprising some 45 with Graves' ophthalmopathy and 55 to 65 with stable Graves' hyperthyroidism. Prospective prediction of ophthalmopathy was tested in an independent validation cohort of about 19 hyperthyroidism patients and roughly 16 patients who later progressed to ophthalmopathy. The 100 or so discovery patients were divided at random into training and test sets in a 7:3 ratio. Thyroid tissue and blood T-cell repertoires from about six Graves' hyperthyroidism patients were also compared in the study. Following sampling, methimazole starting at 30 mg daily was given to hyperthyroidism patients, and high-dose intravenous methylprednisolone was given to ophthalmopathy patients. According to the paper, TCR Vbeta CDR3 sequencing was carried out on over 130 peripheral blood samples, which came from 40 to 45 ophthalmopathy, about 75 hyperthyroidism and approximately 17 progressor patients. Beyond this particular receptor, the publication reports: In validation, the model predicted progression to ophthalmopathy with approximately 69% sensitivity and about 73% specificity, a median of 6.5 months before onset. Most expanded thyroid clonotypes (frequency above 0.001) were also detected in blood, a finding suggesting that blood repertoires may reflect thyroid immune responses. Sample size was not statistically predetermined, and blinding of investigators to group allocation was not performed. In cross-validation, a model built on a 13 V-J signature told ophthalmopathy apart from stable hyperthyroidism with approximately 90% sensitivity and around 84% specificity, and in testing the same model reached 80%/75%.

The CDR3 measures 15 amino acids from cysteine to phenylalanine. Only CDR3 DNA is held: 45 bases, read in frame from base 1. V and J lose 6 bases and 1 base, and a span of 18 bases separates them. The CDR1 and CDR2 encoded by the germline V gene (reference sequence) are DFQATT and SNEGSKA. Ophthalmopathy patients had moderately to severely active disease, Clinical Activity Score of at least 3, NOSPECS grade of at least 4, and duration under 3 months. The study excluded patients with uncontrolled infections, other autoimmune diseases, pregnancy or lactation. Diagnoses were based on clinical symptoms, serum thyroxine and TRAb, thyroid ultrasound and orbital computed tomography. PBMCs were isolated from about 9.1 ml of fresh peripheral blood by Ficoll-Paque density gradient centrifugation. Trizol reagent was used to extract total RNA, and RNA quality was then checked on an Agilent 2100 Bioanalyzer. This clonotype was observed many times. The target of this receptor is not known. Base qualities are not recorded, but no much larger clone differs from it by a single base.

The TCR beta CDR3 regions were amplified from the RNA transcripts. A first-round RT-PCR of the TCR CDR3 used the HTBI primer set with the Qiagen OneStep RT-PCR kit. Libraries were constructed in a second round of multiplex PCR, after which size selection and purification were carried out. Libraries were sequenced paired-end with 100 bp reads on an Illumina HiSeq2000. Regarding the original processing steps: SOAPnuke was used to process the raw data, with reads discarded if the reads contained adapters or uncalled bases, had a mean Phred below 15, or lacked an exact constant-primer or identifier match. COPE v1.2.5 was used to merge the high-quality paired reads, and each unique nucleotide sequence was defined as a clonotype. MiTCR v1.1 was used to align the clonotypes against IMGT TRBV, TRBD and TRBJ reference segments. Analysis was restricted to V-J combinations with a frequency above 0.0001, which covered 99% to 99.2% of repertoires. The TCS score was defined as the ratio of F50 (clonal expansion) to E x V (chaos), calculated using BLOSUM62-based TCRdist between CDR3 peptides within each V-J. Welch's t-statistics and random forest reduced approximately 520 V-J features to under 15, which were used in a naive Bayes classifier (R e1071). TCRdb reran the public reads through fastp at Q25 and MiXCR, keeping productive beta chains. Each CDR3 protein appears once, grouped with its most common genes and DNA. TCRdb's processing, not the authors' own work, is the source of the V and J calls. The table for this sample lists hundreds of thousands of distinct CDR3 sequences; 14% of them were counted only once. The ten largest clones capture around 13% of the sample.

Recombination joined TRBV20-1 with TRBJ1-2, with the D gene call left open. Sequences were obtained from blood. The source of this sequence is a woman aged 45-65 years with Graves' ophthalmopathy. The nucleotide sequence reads TGCAGTGCACTAGACCGAGGGCGGAATAACTATGGCTACACCTTC. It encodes CSALDRGRNNYGYTF.